This TCR beta chain originates from a study of glioma-infiltrating T cells after dendritic cell vaccination. Looking at the study overall: Patients had newly diagnosed or recurrent glioblastoma and received dendritic cell vaccines. Autologous tumor lysate-pulsed dendritic cell vaccination was given between 2003 and 2012.

The PCR used 60 V beta and 13 J beta primers. Here immunoSEQ multiplex PCR was the method, and the copy in TCRdb shows in-frame clones only, minus some. The data show fewer than 50,000 clones, around 86% seen once. Per germline, CDR1 MNHEY and CDR2 SVGAGI. The germline V and J ends were trimmed by 0 bases and 0 bases, with 9 bases remaining between them. This CDR3 is built from 16 residues. Patients had residual fresh-frozen tumor tissue and more than two years of survival data. The chain carries TRBV6-5 and TRBJ1-3, with D unresolved. The specimen was blood, collected before dendritic cell vaccination. The sequence derives from a human donor with glioblastoma. CDR3 in DNA: TGTGCCAGCAGTTACTCGAGGAGCAGCTCTGGAAACACCATATATTTT. Amino acid sequence: CASSYSRSSSGNTIYF.